Presented here are 18 T cell receptor beta chains from one specimen sequenced in a study of blood T cell repertoires in COVID-19. The repertoire was sequenced with immunoSEQ multiplex PCR; TCRdb's copy has only in-frame clones and lacks some. The sample contains approximately 150,000 clones, more than 75% of which appear only once. The sample was peripheral blood. Every receptor here comes from a man between 40 and 49 years old with acute or convalescent COVID-19.

The genes are TRBV5-1 and TRBJ2-3; TRBD2 matches 11 bases. V was pared by 4 bases and J by 2 bases, with 9 bases of the junction left unmatched. Per germline, CDR1 SGHRS and CDR2 YFSETQ. The CDR3 has 17 residues. The DNA of the CDR3 is TGCGCCAGCAGCCGGGGATCTAGCGGGGGGCTCACAGATACGCAGTATTTT. Translating it yields CASSRGSSGGLTDTQYF.

This clone was detected once. The chain employs TRBV7-9 and TRBJ2-5; D is perhaps TRBD2 (7 bases). V gave up 6 bases and J gave up 1 base, with 12 bases separating them. Germline V gene lookup returns CDR1 SEHNR and CDR2 FQNEAQ (reference sequence). The CDR3 is 14 amino acids. In DNA, the CDR3 is TGTGCCAGCAGGGGGGGGGCCCTCCAAGAGACCCAGTACTTC. Translated: CASRGGALQETQYF.

J is TRBJ1-4 and V is TRBV10-3, with 7 bases lining up with TRBD1. The CDR3 contains 15 residues. The germline gives CDR1 ENHRY, CDR2 SYGVKD. J was trimmed by 6 bases and V by 4 bases; bases with no gene match: 8. The DNA of the CDR3 is TGTGCCATCAGTGTATCCCAGGGGGTGGATGAAAAACTGTTTTTT. Its translation: CAISVSQGVDEKLFF.

The chain uses TRBV12-5 and TRBJ1-1; D remains unclear. In germline, CDR1 is LGHNT, CDR2 FRNRAP. V lost 3 bases and J 1 base, leaving 3 bases between the germline ends. The CDR3 is made up of 12 amino acids. The CDR3 coding sequence is TGTGCTAGTGGTTTCGGGAACACTGAAGCTTTCTTT. Encoded protein: CASGFGNTEAFF.

The chain combines TRBV27 with TRBJ1-2; perhaps TRBD1 as D (5 bases). The germline V gene encodes CDR1 MNHEY and CDR2 SMNVEV (reference sequence). Trimming stripped 4 bases from V and 7 bases from J, with 16 bases between. This CDR3 is built from 14 residues. As DNA, the CDR3 is TGTGCCAGCAGTTACCCCCCGCTGGGGGGTGGCTACACCTTC. The encoded protein is CASSYPPLGGGYTF.

The chain has TRBV5-1 and TRBJ2-1; the match to TRBD2 covers 8 bases. There are 16 residues in the CDR3. Germline CDR1 is SGHRS and CDR2 is YFSETQ. With 4 bases clipped from V and 0 bases from J, the junction kept 6 bases outside the gene matches. For the CDR3, the DNA is TGCGCCAGCAGCCTCTCCGGGACTAGCTCCTACAATGAGCAGTTCTTC. Amino acids: CASSLSGTSSYNEQFF.

The chain carries TRBV19 and TRBJ2-2; D uncertain. CDR1 is LNHDA, CDR2 SQIVND, per germline (reference sequence). CDR3 length: 15 residues. The V end lost 0 bases, the J end lost 4 bases, and 9 bases lay between the germline ends. The CDR3 reads CASSIDGRGTGELFF. Here the CDR3 DNA reads TGTGCCAGTAGTATAGATGGTAGAGGCACCGGGGAGCTGTTTTTT.

This clone is a singleton in its sample. CDR3 amino acids: CASSQGQGAYEQYF. As DNA, the CDR3 is TGTGCCAGCAGCCAGGGACAGGGGGCGTACGAGCAGTACTTC. The V and J genes are TRBV11-2 and TRBJ2-7; 12 bases match TRBD1. V lost 5 bases and J lost 4; bases outside the gene matches: 3. Germline V gene data show CDR1 as SGHAT and CDR2 as FQNNGV. CDR3 length: 14 residues. Drawing the rest from reference TRBV11-2 and TRBJ2-7, the complete variable domain is EAGVAQSPRYKIIEKRQSVAFWCNPISGHATLYWYQQILGQGPKLLIQFQNNGVVDDSQLPKDRFSAERLKGVDSTLKIQPAKLEDSAVYLCASSQGQGAYEQYFGPGTRLTVT.

Points on this clone: A read error may produce the germline difference seen at one junction end. J is TRBJ1-6 and V is TRBV5-4, with a possible D match to TRBD1 (6 bases). In germline, CDR1 is SGHNT, CDR2 YYREEE (reference sequence). The CDR3 length is 16 residues. CDR3 loop: CATSLPEGGAKSPLHF. DNA for the CDR3: TGTGCCACCAGCCTGCCAGAGGGGGGGGCCAAATCACCCCTCCACTTT. The whole variable domain, remainder taken from reference TRBV5-4 and TRBJ1-6, is ETGVTQSPTHLIKTRGQQVTLRCSSQSGHNTVSWYQQALGQGPQFIFQYYREEENGRGNFPPRFSGLQFPNYSSELNVNALELDDSALYLCATSLPEGGAKSPLHFGNGTRLTVT.

The CDR3 region has the DNA TGTGCCAGCCGTGATCACAGGGGATTTCAGCCCCAGCATTTT. It yields the protein CASRDHRGFQPQHF. V usage is TRBV5-8 and J usage is TRBJ1-5; 7 bases match TRBD1. Germline V lookup: CDR1 SGHTS, CDR2 YDEGEE. This CDR3 comprises 14 residues. The ends lost 7 bases at V and 6 bases at J; junction bases unmatched: 10.

Of note for this clone: Other DNA sequences in this specimen translate into the identical CDR3. This chain joins TRBV5-4 and TRBJ2-7; 11 nucleotides align to TRBD2. Germline trimming cut 4 bases from V and 1 base from J; bases unmatched to any gene: 4. The CDR3 length is 15 residues. The germline V gene has CDR1 SGHNT and CDR2 YYREEE (reference sequence). CDR3 sequence reads: CASSLGTSGSYEQYF. The CDR3 bases are TGTGCCAGCAGCCTAGGGACTAGCGGTTCCTACGAGCAGTACTTC.

The chain uses TRBV7-8 and TRBJ2-7; 8 bases line up with TRBD1. After removal of 1 base from V and 5 bases from J, the junction contained 4 bases not matched to a gene. Germline CDR1 SGHVS, CDR2 FQNEAQ. The CDR3 is 14 residues long. The CDR3 DNA sequence: TGTGCCAGCAGCTTAGGCAGGGGGCAGAACGAGCAGTACTTC. It yields the protein CASSLGRGQNEQYF.

V is TRBV5-4 and J is TRBJ2-5; 7 bases align to TRBD1. Trimming at V came to 1 base and at J to 4 bases, leaving 7 bases not matched to a gene. The CDR3 has 15 amino acids. Germline V CDR1 and CDR2: SGHNT, YYREEE (reference sequence). The CDR3 bases are TGTGCCAGCAGCTTGAGCCCACAGGGGATAGAGACCCAGTACTTC. It specifies CASSLSPQGIETQYF.

The chain uses TRBV7-8 and TRBJ1-1; D is ambiguous. Germline V gives CDR1 SGHVS, CDR2 FQNEAQ. The CDR3 contains 15 residues. Trimming took off 1 base at V and 4 bases at J, with 13 bases between the two ends. DNA of the CDR3: TGTGCCAGCAGCTTAGAGAGTCTGCTTGGCACTGAAGCTTTCTTT. Protein product: CASSLESLLGTEAFF.

The chain joins TRBV5-4 to TRBJ2-7; 8 bases are a match to TRBD1. The CDR3 has 17 residues. V shed 1 base and J 2 bases; nucleotides not matched to a gene: 11. CDR1 is SGHNT, CDR2 YYREEE, per germline (reference sequence). This CDR3 reads CASSLLSPGQVPYEQYF. In DNA form, the CDR3 reads TGTGCCAGCAGCTTGCTATCCCCGGGACAGGTCCCCTACGAGCAGTACTTC.

The chain links TRBV28 to TRBJ2-4; 9 bases line up with TRBD2. This CDR3 is 14 amino acids long. V lost 6 bases to trimming and J lost 8 bases; unmatched junction nucleotides: 8. CDR1 is MDHEN, CDR2 SYDVKM, per germline. The DNA of the CDR3 is TGTGCCAGCAGCCAACCTAGCGGGGTGGACATTCAGTACTTC. Its protein is CASSQPSGVDIQYF.

V is TRBV28 and J is TRBJ2-2, with 11 positions matching TRBD1. J gave up 4 bases and V 5 bases, and 9 bases lay outside the gene matches. Per germline, CDR1 MDHEN and CDR2 SYDVKM. This CDR3 contains 17 residues. This CDR3 is CASSPYGQGATTGELFF. CDR3 in DNA: TGTGCCAGCAGTCCGTACGGACAGGGGGCGACCACCGGGGAGCTGTTTTTT.

The CDR3 region is CASRRVVGQEAFF. The CDR3 nucleotides read TGTGCCAGCCGCCGCGTTGTGGGACAGGAAGCTTTCTTT. The chain couples TRBV7-8 to TRBJ1-1; 7 positions agree with TRBD1. CDR1 SGHVS and CDR2 FQNEAQ come from the germline V gene. This CDR3 region has 13 residues. J was trimmed by 8 bases and V by 8 bases; bases with no gene match: 11.